What follows are 15 T cell receptor beta chains derived from one specimen sequenced in a study of neoadjuvant anti-PD-1 for oral cavity cancer (dated by TCRdb to the early 2020s). Receptor amplification or capture employed the immunoSEQ multiplex PCR assay. TCRdb retrieved this table from immuneACCESS and kept in-frame rearrangements only. Not all clones are present; in checked studies, unresolved V genes account for under half, and no reason is known for the remainder. This sample has 15,000 or so clones in its table, and less than 75% of those were observed once. Of the sample, 2% to 2.5% falls within the top ten clones. The meaning of the sample's time point label: before neoadjuvant nivolumab. Sequenced material: PBMCs, taken before nivolumab (anti-PD-1) treatment. These receptors originate from a person aged 35-79 years with oral cavity squamous cell carcinoma.

This clone came up a few times. This rearrangement joins TRBV2 to TRBJ1-2; 7 bases line up with TRBD1. The germline CDR1 and CDR2 sequences are SNHLY and FYNNEI. CDR3 length: 13 residues. V shed 6 bases and J 3 bases; nucleotides not matched to a gene: 4. Written as DNA, the CDR3 is TGTGCCAGCAGATTGACAGGGTACTATGGCTACACCTTC. Its protein is CASRLTGYYGYTF.

V usage is TRBV9 and J usage is TRBJ2-5, with 12 bases aligning to TRBD1. The CDR3 length is 15 residues. V dropped 3 bases and J dropped 5; count of bases not matched to a gene: 5. The germline V gene encodes CDR1 SGDLS and CDR2 YYNGEE. CDR3 sequence reads: CASSGGTGGAETQYF. CDR3 DNA sequence: TGTGCCAGCAGCGGAGGGACAGGGGGCGCGGAGACCCAGTACTTC.

This clone was recorded once. V usage is TRBV11-2 and J usage is TRBJ1-3, with D maybe TRBD1 (5 bases). The germline V gene has CDR1 SGHAT and CDR2 FQNNGV. Trimming removed 2 bases at V and 0 bases at J, with 8 bases between. The CDR3 extends over 15 amino acids. The CDR3 DNA reads as TGTGCCAGCAGCTTACAGGGTATCTCTGGAAACACCATATATTTT. Translation gives CASSLQGISGNTIYF.

The V gene is TRBV27, the J gene TRBJ2-2; 12 bases line up with TRBD2. The germline V gene has CDR1 MNHEY and CDR2 SMNVEV (reference sequence). The CDR3 has 17 residues. Losses at the gene ends were 5 bases for V and 1 base for J; bases not matched to a gene: 5. Written as DNA, the CDR3 is TGTGCCAGCAGTGGAGCGGGACTAGCGGGGAACACCGGGGAGCTGTTTTTT. Amino acid sequence: CASSGAGLAGNTGELFF.

The V and J genes are TRBV28 and TRBJ1-1, with D possibly matching TRBD1 (5 bases). The V and J ends lost 4 bases and 2 bases respectively, with 17 bases between them. CDR1 and CDR2 (germline): MDHEN, SYDVKM. This CDR3 has 16 amino acids. CDR3 protein: CASSSPGQVGNTEAFF. Here the CDR3 DNA reads TGTGCCAGCAGTTCCCCGGGGCAGGTTGGAAACACTGAAGCTTTCTTT.

The chain joins TRBV19 to TRBJ2-1; D gene ambiguous. Trimming pared 6 bases from V and 5 bases from J, leaving 20 bases between. CDR3 length equals 16 residues. Germline loops: CDR1 LNHDA, CDR2 SQIVND (reference sequence). The chain's CDR3 is CASSKRSSWADNEQFF. The DNA of the CDR3 is TGTGCCAGTAGCAAAAGGAGTTCCTGGGCCGACAATGAGCAGTTCTTC.

The chain has TRBV27 and TRBJ2-5, with a weak D call TRBD2 (6 bases). Germline CDR1 is MNHEY and CDR2 is SMNVEV (reference sequence). V dropped 7 bases and J dropped 5 bases, with 14 bases sitting between them. The CDR3 totals 13 residues. CDR3 sequence (DNA): TGTGCCAGCAACTTAGCGGCGTTGGAGACCCAGTACTTC. Residues: CASNLAALETQYF.

The chain has TRBV9 and TRBJ2-2; 8 bases agree with TRBD1. The V gene's germline CDR1 is SGDLS and CDR2 YYNGEE. The CDR3 totals 16 residues. V lost 2 bases, J lost 6 bases, and 9 bases stayed unmatched. The CDR3 nucleotides are TGTGCCAGCAGCGTTTGGACAGGGATTAGGTCCGGGGAGCTGTTTTTT. Residues: CASSVWTGIRSGELFF.

The chain links TRBV7-9 to TRBJ1-2; D uncertain. CDR1 is SEHNR and CDR2 is FQNEAQ in the germline V gene (reference sequence). CDR3 length equals 14 residues. V was clipped by 0 bases and J by 8 bases, with 13 bases between them. This chain's CDR3 is CASSLASSLGGYTF. CDR3 nucleotides: TGTGCCAGCAGCTTAGCTAGCTCCCTCGGAGGCTACACCTTC. The variable domain in full, completed from reference TRBV7-9 and TRBJ1-2, reads DTGVSQNPRHKITKRGQNVTFRCDPISEHNRLYWYRQTLGQGPEFLTYFQNEAQLEKSRLLSDRFSAERPKGSFSTLEIQRTEQGDSAMYLCASSLASSLGGYTFGSGTRLTVV.

The rearrangement uses TRBV10-2 and TRBJ2-7; D remains ambiguous. The germline V gene has CDR1 WSHSY and CDR2 SAAADI. The CDR3 loop spans 15 amino acids. V lost 1 base to trimming and J lost 2 bases, with 12 bases between them. CDR3 amino acids: CASSEWATAAYEQYF. The CDR3 nucleotides read TGCGCCAGCAGTGAGTGGGCCACCGCCGCCTACGAGCAGTACTTC.

The chain is built from TRBV9 and TRBJ1-2; D not resolved. This CDR3 has 15 residues. The V end lost 3 bases, the J end lost 8 bases, and 20 bases lay between the germline ends. Per germline, CDR1 SGDLS and CDR2 YYNGEE. CDR3 amino acids: CASSGGRREVGGYTF. As DNA, the CDR3 is TGTGCCAGCAGCGGAGGACGGCGGGAAGTGGGGGGCTACACCTTC.

The chain couples TRBV7-6 to TRBJ2-1; maybe TRBD1 (6 bases). Trimming shortened V by 5 bases and J by 8 bases, and 13 bases separated the two germline ends. Germline V gives CDR1 SGHVS, CDR2 FNYEAQ. The CDR3 is 13 amino acids. The DNA for the CDR3 is TGTGCCAGCAGCGGGGGCCCCGCGTATGAGCAGTTCTTC. Translating it yields CASSGGPAYEQFF.

This rearrangement joins TRBV7-9 to TRBJ2-7; 11 bases agree with TRBD2. The germline gives CDR1 SEHNR, CDR2 FQNEAQ (reference sequence). The length of the CDR3 is 16 residues. The ends lost 5 bases at V and 7 bases at J; junction bases unmatched: 13. The CDR3 region is CASSRGLAGTVKEQYF. The CDR3 nucleotides read TGTGCCAGCAGCCGCGGACTAGCGGGCACCGTTAAGGAGCAGTACTTC.

This clone appeared once. V is TRBV7-3 and J is TRBJ2-5; the D gene is possibly TRBD2 (7 bases). There are 16 residues in the CDR3. With 0 bases removed from V and 5 bases from J, the gap between germline ends came to 16 bases. Germline V gene lookup returns CDR1 SGHTA and CDR2 FQGTGA. The CDR3 bases are TGTGCCAGCAGCTTAACCGGGGGCGGGAGAGGTGAGACCCAGTACTTC. Residues: CASSLTGGGRGETQYF.

This chain connects TRBV7-9 to TRBJ1-2; TRBD1 matches 7 bases. CDR3 size: 16 residues. In germline, CDR1 is SEHNR, CDR2 FQNEAQ (reference sequence). The V and J ends lost 2 bases and 4 bases, in that order; junction bases with no gene match: 10. The CDR3 reads CASSLNHQGDIYGYTF. The CDR3 nucleotides read TGTGCCAGCAGCTTAAATCACCAGGGGGACATCTATGGCTACACCTTC. The full variable domain, in which reference TRBV7-9 and TRBJ1-2 provide the parts outside the CDR3, is DTGVSQNPRHKITKRGQNVTFRCDPISEHNRLYWYRQTLGQGPEFLTYFQNEAQLEKSRLLSDRFSAERPKGSFSTLEIQRTEQGDSAMYLCASSLNHQGDIYGYTFGSGTRLTVV.